This T cell receptor beta chain was captured by sequencing in a study of identical twins. Through template switching, a universal primer site was introduced, and the cDNA contained unique molecular identifiers. Each CDR3 protein gets one entry after TCRdb re-called the 5' RACE reads with MiXCR. The table lists fewer than 500,000 distinct CDR3 sequences, roughly 26% of them singletons. Study-level results: Beta out-of-frame sequences displayed a weaker excess of sharing between twins.

CDR1 and CDR2 from the germline V gene are SGDLS and YYNGEE. The CDR3 consists of 16 residues. V trimming: 3 bases; J trimming: 2 bases; junction bases outside the gene matches: 9. Remarks on this clonotype: Its specificity is not known.

The sample was also linked to a second study, of T cells expressing NK-cell markers. Turning to that study: An anti-gamma-delta TCR antibody restricted sorting to alpha-beta TCR T cells in several experiments. Several donors' CD3+CD56-NKG2C+ cells were dominated by the same clonotypes.

This sequence originates from a young woman in good health. The V gene is TRBV9, the J gene TRBJ2-5; TRBD1 matches at 8 bases. Material for sequencing was CD4+ T cells sorted from blood. CDR3 residues: CASSESVRQGQETQYF. For the CDR3, the DNA is TGTGCCAGCAGCGAATCCGTCAGACAGGGGCAAGAGACCCAGTACTTC.